This T cell receptor beta chain was documented in a study of regulatory T cells in long-lasting Graves disease. This clonotype was found a few times. From germline, CDR1 is GTSNPN and CDR2 SVGIG (reference sequence). V lost 5 bases, J lost 5 bases, and 16 bases lay in between. The CDR3 has 14 residues. Researchers made TCR beta libraries by using iRepertoire HTBI primers and running Arm-PCR on CDR3 regions. One entry per CDR3 protein results from TCRdb running MiXCR on the multiplex PCR reads. The table has hundreds of thousands of distinct CDR3 sequences, over 15% seen once. The sample's time point: newly diagnosed GD, antithyroid drugs for less than 3 months. There was RNA extracted from PBMCs, and the TCR library was made from it. The same sample was also used in a study of T cells in Graves' hyperthyroidism and ophthalmopathy. That source adds: Most thyroid-expanded clonotypes above 0.001 were also found in blood.

Sequences were derived from peripheral blood mononuclear cells (PBMCs), sampled at new diagnosis, from a patient treated with antithyroid drugs. The receptor was isolated from a man in his forties with Graves disease. This chain connects TRBV30 to TRBJ1-5; TRBD1 might be the D (6 bases). CDR3 DNA: TGTGCCTGGGACCCGGGACACGGCGATCAGCCCCAGCATTTT. It translates to CAWDPGHGDQPQHF.